This TCR beta chain was retrieved from a study of control samples from healthy donors and cancer patients. The table came from immunoSEQ multiplex PCR; TCRdb's copy has only in-frame clones and leaves some out. The repertoire holds 150,000 to 200,000 clones, around 90% seen once, with 12% in the top ten. CDR3 length: 16 residues. The trim removed 3 bases at V and 3 bases at J, leaving 3 bases unmatched. Per the germline V gene, CDR1 is MGHDK and CDR2 is SYGVNS. The clonotype was recovered from a man under 40 in good health. This chain joins TRBV25-1 and TRBJ1-6; 9 bases match TRBD1. The sample was blood. The CDR3 spells CASSDAGQGYNSPLHF. CDR3 nucleotides: TGTGCCAGCAGTGACGCGGGACAGGGCTATAATTCACCCCTCCACTTT.